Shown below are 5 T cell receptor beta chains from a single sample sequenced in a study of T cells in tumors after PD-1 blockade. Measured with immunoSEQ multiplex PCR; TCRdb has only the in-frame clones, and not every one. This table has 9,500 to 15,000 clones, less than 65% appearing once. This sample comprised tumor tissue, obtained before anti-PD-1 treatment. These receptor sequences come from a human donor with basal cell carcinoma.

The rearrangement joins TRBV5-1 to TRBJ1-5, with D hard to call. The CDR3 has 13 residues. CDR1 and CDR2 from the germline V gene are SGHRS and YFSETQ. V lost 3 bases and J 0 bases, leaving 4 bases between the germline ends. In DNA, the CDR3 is TGCGCCAGCAGCTCGGATAGCAATCAGCCCCAGCATTTT. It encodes CASSSDSNQPQHF.

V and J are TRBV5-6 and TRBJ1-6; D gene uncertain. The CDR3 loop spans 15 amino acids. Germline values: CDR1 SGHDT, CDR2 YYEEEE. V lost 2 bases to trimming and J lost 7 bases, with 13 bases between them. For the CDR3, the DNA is TGTGCCAGCAGCTTCTCCCCCGTACTAAATTCACCCCTCCACTTT. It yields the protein CASSFSPVLNSPLHF.

CDR3 loop: CSATGQTNIQYF. Here the CDR3 DNA reads TGCAGTGCAACGGGACAGACAAACATTCAGTACTTC. The chain recombines TRBV29-1 with TRBJ2-4; 7 nucleotides line up with TRBD1. The CDR3 length is 12 residues. Germline CDR1 is SQVTM and CDR2 is ANQGSEA.

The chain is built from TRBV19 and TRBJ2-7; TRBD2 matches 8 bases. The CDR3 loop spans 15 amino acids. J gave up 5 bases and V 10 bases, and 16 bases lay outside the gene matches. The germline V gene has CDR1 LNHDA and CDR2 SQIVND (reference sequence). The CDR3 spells CATRGREGRRDEQYF. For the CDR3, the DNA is TGTGCCACTAGGGGCCGGGAGGGGCGTCGGGACGAGCAGTACTTC. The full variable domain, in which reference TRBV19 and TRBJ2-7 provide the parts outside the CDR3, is DGGITQSPKYLFRKEGQNVTLSCEQNLNHDAMYWYRQDPGQGLRLIYYSQIVNDFQKGDIAEGYSVSREKKESFPLTVTSAQKNPTAFYLCATRGREGRRDEQYFGPGTRLTVT.

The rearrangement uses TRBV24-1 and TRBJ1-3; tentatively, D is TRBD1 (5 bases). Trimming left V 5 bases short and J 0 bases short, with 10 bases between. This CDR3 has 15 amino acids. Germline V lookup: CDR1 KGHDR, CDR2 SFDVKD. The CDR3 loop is CATSAGDSSGNTIYF. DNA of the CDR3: TGTGCCACCAGTGCCGGGGACTCCTCTGGAAACACCATATATTTT.